The 19 T cell receptor beta chains given below trace back to one sample, sequenced in a study of a mutant IDH1 vaccine in newly diagnosed glioma. The repertoire was sequenced with immunoSEQ multiplex PCR; TCRdb's copy has only in-frame clones and lacks some. The table has approximately 100,000 clones, roughly nine tenths seen once. These receptors lack a known antigen. The sample's time point: week 47, end of study. Each dose delivered 300 ug of mutant IDH1 20-mer peptide subcutaneously with imiquimod. Sequencing was performed on PBMCs, taken from a glioma patient whose treatment included an IDH1 peptide vaccine. The source is a woman aged 50 to 60 with glioma.

This chain joins TRBV30 and TRBJ1-5; D is perhaps TRBD1 (6 bases). V lost 2 bases, J lost 5 bases, and 10 bases lay in between. From germline, CDR1 is GTSNPN and CDR2 SVGIG (reference sequence). This CDR3 is built from 13 residues. The CDR3 region has the DNA TGTGCCTGGAGTTTGGCAGGGGATCAGCCCCAGCATTTT. The encoded protein is CAWSLAGDQPQHF.

The J gene is TRBJ1-2, the V gene TRBV9; no clear D. This CDR3 has 14 amino acids. Germline lookup yields CDR1 SGDLS and CDR2 YYNGEE. Trimming stripped 4 bases from V and 4 bases from J, with 14 bases between. The CDR3 DNA sequence: TGTGCCAGCAGCTCCTTCGAGGGTAGCTATGGCTACACCTTC. Translating gives CASSSFEGSYGYTF.

The V and J genes are TRBV5-1 and TRBJ2-1; TRBD1 matches at 10 bases. The CDR3 extends over 14 amino acids. Germline CDR1 is SGHRS and CDR2 is YFSETQ. The junction had 7 bases not matched to a gene; V was cut back by 4 bases and J by 9 bases. The CDR3 region has the DNA TGCGCCAGCAGCCCCCCGGGACAGGGGCCTGAGCAGTTCTTC. It yields the protein CASSPPGQGPEQFF.

In this sample, this clone turned up once. V and J are TRBV28 and TRBJ1-2; D unclear. The germline gives CDR1 MDHEN, CDR2 SYDVKM. The CDR3 loop spans 12 amino acids. The V gene lost 3 bases and the J gene lost 4 bases, with 6 bases spanning the gap. CDR3 amino acids: CASSFSVYGYTF. DNA of the CDR3: TGTGCCAGCAGTTTCTCGGTCTATGGCTACACCTTC.

V gene TRBV29-1 combines with J gene TRBJ2-7; 8 bases are a match to TRBD2. The germline V gene encodes CDR1 SQVTM and CDR2 ANQGSEA. The CDR3 consists of 14 residues. J lost 0 bases, V lost 6 bases, and 7 bases had no gene match. CDR3 coding DNA: TGCAGCGTCCTTAGCGGGGCCAACTCCTACGAGCAGTACTTC. It encodes CSVLSGANSYEQYF.

The J gene is TRBJ2-1, the V gene TRBV9; D is possibly TRBD2 (5 bases). Deletions cut 0 bases from V and 8 bases from J, with 15 bases between. Germline-derived CDR1 and CDR2 are SGDLS and YYNGEE. The CDR3 consists of 15 residues. CDR3 amino acids: CASSVGRAPWDEQFF. CDR3 sequence (DNA): TGTGCCAGCAGCGTAGGGCGGGCCCCCTGGGATGAGCAGTTCTTC.

The chain links TRBV6-4 to TRBJ2-3; 12 bases are a match to TRBD2. Germline lookup yields CDR1 MRHNA and CDR2 SNTAGT. The CDR3 sequence is 16 residues long. The trim removed 6 bases at V and 2 bases at J, leaving 6 bases unmatched. CDR3 DNA: TGTGCCAGCAGCGCGACTAGCGGGAGTTACACAGATACGCAGTATTTT. Translated: CASSATSGSYTDTQYF.

The chain carries TRBV29-1 and TRBJ1-4, with D unclear. Germline V gene data show CDR1 as SQVTM and CDR2 as ANQGSEA. V was trimmed by 7 bases and J by 7 bases, leaving 22 bases between them. The CDR3 contains 15 residues. CDR3 in amino acids: CSASSPGGRSEKLFF. The CDR3 DNA sequence: TGCAGCGCCAGCAGTCCGGGAGGTCGGAGTGAAAAACTGTTTTTT.

The chain combines TRBV21-1 with TRBJ1-1. TRBV21-1 is a documented pseudogene. The CDR3 length is 17 residues. CDR3 sequence: CASSKAPLGGWITEAFF. Here the CDR3 DNA reads TGTGCCAGCAGCAAAGCCCCTTTGGGGGGATGGATCACTGAAGCTTTCTTT.

V and J are TRBV9 and TRBJ2-5; 13 positions match TRBD2. The CDR3 loop spans 17 amino acids. Germline assignment: CDR1 SGDLS and CDR2 YYNGEE. The junction had 10 bases not matched to a gene; V was cut back by 4 bases and J by 4 bases. CDR3 nucleotides: TGTGCCAGCAGCCCCCCGGGACTAGCGGGATTTGGAGAGACCCAGTACTTC. Translated, it gives CASSPPGLAGFGETQYF.

The gene calls are TRBV6-5 and TRBJ1-5; no clear D. Trimming took 5 bases from V and 10 from J, leaving 9 bases between them. Germline CDR1 is MNHEY and CDR2 is SVGAGI. The CDR3 covers 11 residues. In nucleotides, the CDR3 is TGTGCCAGCAGTCGTGAGAGCCCCCAGCATTTT. Amino acids: CASSRESPQHF.

This chain links TRBV29-1 with TRBJ1-1, with TRBD1 identical over 7 bases. The CDR3 has 15 residues. CDR1 is SQVTM and CDR2 is ANQGSEA in the germline V gene. The CDR3 region is CSAKRGQLINTEAFF. CDR3 in DNA: TGCAGTGCTAAGAGGGGACAGCTAATTAACACTGAAGCTTTCTTT.

V and J are TRBV14 and TRBJ2-2; D perhaps matches TRBD2 (6 bases). This CDR3 is built from 14 residues. Trimming pared 0 bases from V and 5 bases from J, leaving 7 bases between. Germline values: CDR1 SGHDN, CDR2 FVKESK. CDR3 DNA: TGTGCCAGCAGCCAAGATCGGGGGACCGGGGAGCTGTTTTTT. Encoded protein: CASSQDRGTGELFF.

The chain joins TRBV30 to TRBJ2-7; no clear D gene. Between the trimmed V and J ends, which lost 1 base and 3 bases, there was a span of 19 bases. The CDR3 is made up of 16 amino acids. Per germline, CDR1 GTSNPN and CDR2 SVGIG (reference sequence). This CDR3 is CAWSATRKKIFYEQYF. CDR3 DNA: TGTGCCTGGAGTGCCACCCGAAAGAAGATATTCTACGAGCAGTACTTC.

The V gene is TRBV19, the J gene TRBJ2-5; TRBD2 is a possible D gene (7 bases). The CDR3 runs to 15 residues. The V end lost 2 bases, the J end lost 0 bases, and 10 bases lay between the germline ends. Germline CDR1 is LNHDA and CDR2 is SQIVND (reference sequence). The CDR3 here is CASSITGGYQETQYF. The CDR3 region has the DNA TGTGCCAGTAGTATAACGGGGGGCTACCAAGAGACCCAGTACTTC.

V usage is TRBV7-6 and J usage is TRBJ2-7; TRBD2 matches 9 bases. J lost 4 bases, V lost 0 bases, and 16 bases had no gene match. Per the germline V gene, CDR1 is SGHVS and CDR2 is FNYEAQ. The CDR3 extends over 19 amino acids. CDR3 sequence reads: CASSLALAASGESPYEQYF. CDR3 nucleotides: TGTGCCAGCAGCTTAGCGCTAGCGGCTAGCGGGGAGTCACCTTACGAGCAGTACTTC. The variable domain in full, completed from reference TRBV7-6 and TRBJ2-7, reads GAGVSQSPRYKVTKRGQDVALRCDPISGHVSLYWYRQALGQGPEFLTYFNYEAQQDKSGLPNDRFSAERPEGSISTLTIQRTEQRDSAMYRCASSLALAASGESPYEQYFGPGTRLTVT.

This chain joins TRBV27 and TRBJ2-7; D perhaps matches TRBD1 (5 bases). Trimming removed 3 bases from V and 3 bases from J, with 12 bases in between. The CDR3 contains 14 residues. The germline V gene has CDR1 MNHEY and CDR2 SMNVEV (reference sequence). This CDR3 is CASSFDRGVYEQYF. CDR3 DNA sequence: TGTGCCAGCAGTTTTGACAGAGGTGTCTACGAGCAGTACTTC.

V usage is TRBV5-1 and J usage is TRBJ2-1, with 12 bases fitting TRBD2. The CDR3 consists of 16 residues. From germline, CDR1 is SGHRS and CDR2 YFSETQ. Losses at the gene ends were 5 bases for V and 8 bases for J; bases not matched to a gene: 11. The CDR3 loop reads CASRPDPSGRAYEQFF. The CDR3, as DNA: TGCGCCAGCAGACCTGATCCTAGCGGGAGGGCCTATGAGCAGTTCTTC.

Details on this clone: A junction end diverges from the germline sequence, so it may reflect a read error. This sequence joins TRBV15 and TRBJ2-2, with D perhaps being TRBD1 or TRBD2 (5 bases each). The CDR3 spans 16 residues. Germline V gene data show CDR1 as LNHNV and CDR2 as YYDKDF (reference sequence). As DNA, the CDR3 is TGTGCCACCAGCAGAGAAAATAGAGGGGTCACCGGGGAGCTGCTTTTT. It yields the protein CATSRENRGVTGELLF.